This TCR beta chain derives from a study of T cell clonotyping in hematopoietic cell transplantation. Germline-derived CDR1 and CDR2 are SGHRS and YFSETQ. The ends were cut back, 3 bases at V and 7 bases at J, with 13 bases in the middle. The CDR3 contains 13 residues. TCRdb's copy holds only in-frame clones and misses some; the assay was immunoSEQ multiplex PCR. The sample yields 45,000 to 60,000 clones, under 90% seen once. The time point here: recipient sample about 28 days before transplant, after cytoreduction. This rearrangement joins TRBV5-1 to TRBJ1-1, with D perhaps TRBD1 (5 bases). The TCR sequence derives from a man in his fifties or sixties with biphenotypic leukemia. Some clones in this sample may be carry-over from other donors' samples. This sample comprised peripheral blood mononuclear cells, obtained before stem cell transplant. Here the CDR3 DNA reads TGCGCCAGCAGCTCCCCGGGGGGGATTGAAGCTTTCTTT. As protein: CASSSPGGIEAFF.